Following are 22 T cell receptor beta chains from one sample sequenced in a study of shared clonotypes between healthy human individuals. The repertoire was sequenced with immunoSEQ multiplex PCR; TCRdb's copy has only in-frame clones and lacks some. The profile shows around 580,000 clones, about 98% of them singletons. It was CD45RO-negative cells, positively selected for CCR7, that made up naive CD8 cells, with terminally differentiated effector memory CD45RA+ cells excluded. The sequenced sample was naive CD8+ T cells sorted from blood. These receptors were collected from a man aged 30 to 45 in good health.

The rearrangement uses TRBV6-1 and TRBJ2-1, with D uncertain. Germline CDR1 reads MNHNS; CDR2 reads SASEGT. V lost 2 bases, J lost 5 bases, and 7 bases lay in between. This CDR3 has 13 residues. This CDR3 reads CASSENNNNEQFF. CDR3 coding DNA: TGTGCCAGCAGTGAAAATAACAACAATGAGCAGTTCTTC.

The CDR3 sequence is CASSLDRGGPLDNEQFF. The CDR3 nucleotides are TGTGCCAGCAGCTTAGATCGGGGGGGCCCGTTGGACAATGAGCAGTTCTTC. The gene calls are TRBV7-8 and TRBJ2-1; 8 bases align to TRBD2. The ends lost 1 base at V and 5 bases at J; junction bases unmatched: 10. This CDR3 has 17 residues. Germline CDR1 is SGHVS and CDR2 is FQNEAQ.

V gene TRBV7-6 combines with J gene TRBJ2-7, with unresolved D. The V end was cut by 2 bases, the J end by 4 bases, with 15 bases between. Germline CDR1 reads SGHVS; CDR2 reads FNYEAQ. This CDR3 region has 15 residues. CDR3 bases: TGTGCCAGCAGCTTAAGTAGATATACAGAATACGAGCAGTACTTC. Its translation is CASSLSRYTEYEQYF.

This chain links TRBV9 with TRBJ1-2, with D unclear. In germline, CDR1 is SGDLS, CDR2 YYNGEE. Trimming left V 0 bases short and J 0 bases short, with 9 bases between. The CDR3 consists of 15 residues. The CDR3 nucleotides read TGTGCCAGCAGCGTAGTTGCCAGCCCTAACTATGGCTACACCTTC. It encodes CASSVVASPNYGYTF.

Details on this clone: The germline gene is not matched at one end of the junction; a read error may be the cause. The rearrangement joins TRBV4-1 to TRBJ1-5, with TRBD1 as a possible D gene (6 bases). Germline V gene data show CDR1 as MGHRA and CDR2 as YSYEKL. This CDR3 comprises 15 residues. The CDR3 region has the DNA TGCGCCAGCAGCCCTGCCGCGGGGGACAATCGGCCCCAGCATTTT. Translated: CASSPAAGDNRPQHF.

V usage is TRBV6-6 and J usage is TRBJ2-3; D might be TRBD2 (6 bases). The ends were cut back, 5 bases at V and 1 base at J, with 7 bases in the middle. Germline V gene sequence: CDR1 MNHNY, CDR2 SVGAGI (reference sequence). CDR3 size: 13 residues. The CDR3 sequence: CASSTGGTDTQYF. CDR3 bases: TGTGCCAGCAGTACGGGAGGCACAGATACGCAGTATTTT.

The V call is TRBV15, the J call TRBJ2-1; D might be TRBD1 (6 bases). This CDR3 has 13 amino acids. Per germline, CDR1 LNHNV and CDR2 YYDKDF (reference sequence). Trimming took 9 bases from V and 2 from J, leaving 11 bases between them. CDR3 residues: CATRGRAYNEQFF. CDR3 coding DNA: TGTGCCACAAGGGGGAGAGCCTACAATGAGCAGTTCTTC. Filled out from reference TRBV15 and TRBJ2-1, the complete variable domain reads DAMVIQNPRYQVTQFGKPVTLSCSQTLNHNVMYWYQQKSSQAPKLLFHYYDKDFNNEADTPDNFQSRRPNTSFCFLDIRSPGLGDTAMYLCATRGRAYNEQFFGPGTRLTVL.

This clone was detected once. Germline is not matched at one junction end, which may reflect a read error. The chain couples TRBV7-7 to TRBJ2-2; D gene uncertain. Germline V lookup: CDR1 SSHAT, CDR2 FNYEAQ (reference sequence). The CDR3 sequence is 14 residues long. The CDR3 DNA sequence: TGTGCTAGCAGCCTCCGGACGGGCACCGGGGAGCTGTTTTTT. Encoded protein: CASSLRTGTGELFF.

This clone was counted a single time. The chain uses TRBV11-2 and TRBJ1-1; 9 positions agree with TRBD1. The CDR3 sequence is 15 residues long. Trimming cost V 6 bases and J 5 bases; bases outside gene matches: 10. From germline, CDR1 is SGHAT and CDR2 FQNNGV. The CDR3 DNA sequence: TGTGCCAGCAGGGGGCTTAACAGGGGGCGTACTGAAGCTTTCTTT. This gives the protein CASRGLNRGRTEAFF. The full variable domain, in which reference TRBV11-2 and TRBJ1-1 provide the parts outside the CDR3, is EAGVAQSPRYKIIEKRQSVAFWCNPISGHATLYWYQQILGQGPKLLIQFQNNGVVDDSQLPKDRFSAERLKGVDSTLKIQPAKLEDSAVYLCASRGLNRGRTEAFFGQGTRLTVV.

The CDR3 loop reads CASSPRGEGQPQHF. The CDR3 DNA is TGTGCCAGCAGCCCTAGGGGGGAGGGGCAGCCCCAGCATTTT. The chain couples TRBV7-9 to TRBJ1-5, with D possibly being TRBD1 (6 bases). Trimming pared 5 bases from V and 7 bases from J, leaving 15 bases between. The CDR3 extends over 14 amino acids. Germline lookup yields CDR1 SEHNR and CDR2 FQNEAQ (reference sequence).

The CDR3 reads CASSEGQGGDYTF. In nucleotides, the CDR3 is TGTGCCAGCAGTGAAGGACAGGGGGGAGATTACACCTTC. The chain links TRBV6-4 to TRBJ1-2; 10 nucleotides align to TRBD1. J was trimmed by 11 bases and V by 3 bases; bases with no gene match: 6. Germline values: CDR1 MRHNA, CDR2 SNTAGT. The CDR3 totals 13 residues.

The V call is TRBV7-9, the J call TRBJ2-1; D is unclear. CDR3 length equals 15 residues. V was pared by 5 bases and J by 5 bases, with 16 bases between. Germline CDR1 SEHNR, CDR2 FQNEAQ (reference sequence). CDR3 protein: CASSPTSIGHNEQFF. The CDR3 nucleotides are TGTGCCAGCAGCCCCACTTCGATTGGCCACAATGAGCAGTTCTTC.

The DNA for the CDR3 is TGCAGTGCGACTAGAGTAGATACGCAGTATTTT. This gives the protein CSATRVDTQYF. The chain employs TRBV20-1 and TRBJ2-3; D perhaps matches TRBD2 (6 bases). V gave up 6 bases and J gave up 5 bases, with 9 bases separating them. CDR3 length equals 11 residues. Germline values: CDR1 DFQATT, CDR2 SNEGSKA (reference sequence).

The rearrangement uses TRBV19 and TRBJ2-4; D remains ambiguous. V was cut by 3 bases and J by 3 bases, with 0 bases left in between. The germline gives CDR1 LNHDA, CDR2 SQIVND (reference sequence). The CDR3 runs 11 residues. Here the CDR3 reads CASSIKNIQYF. The CDR3 DNA reads TGTGCCAGTAGTATCAAAAACATTCAGTACTTC. Together with reference TRBV19 and TRBJ2-4, the CDR3 gives the full variable domain: DGGITQSPKYLFRKEGQNVTLSCEQNLNHDAMYWYRQDPGQGLRLIYYSQIVNDFQKGDIAEGYSVSREKKESFPLTVTSAQKNPTAFYLCASSIKNIQYFGAGTRLSVL.

This chain connects TRBV18 to TRBJ2-5; D not resolved. V gave up 4 bases and J gave up 4 bases, with 7 bases separating them. The CDR3 has 12 residues. Looked up from germline, CDR1 is KGHSH and CDR2 is LQKENI. This chain's CDR3 is CASSHPGETQYF. DNA of the CDR3: TGTGCCAGCTCACATCCTGGAGAGACCCAGTACTTC.

This chain links TRBV5-5 with TRBJ1-2; TRBD1 agrees at 11 bases. V lost 1 base to trimming and J lost 4 bases; unmatched junction nucleotides: 9. The CDR3 length is 17 residues. Germline CDR1 and CDR2: SGHKS and YYEKEE (reference sequence). As DNA, the CDR3 is TGTGCCAGCAGCTTGTTGGGGAGGACAGGGGGCAGCTATGGCTACACCTTC. Translated, it gives CASSLLGRTGGSYGYTF.

The rearrangement joins TRBV14 to TRBJ2-3; TRBD2 might be the D (5 bases). V was trimmed by 4 bases and J by 1 base, leaving 24 bases between them. Germline V gene sequence: CDR1 SGHDN, CDR2 FVKESK. This CDR3 contains 19 residues. CDR3 sequence: CASSPLWRNRGSGTDTQYF. The CDR3 DNA is TGTGCCAGCAGCCCGTTATGGAGGAATCGGGGATCGGGCACAGATACGCAGTATTTT. Based on the CDR3 plus reference TRBV14 and TRBJ2-3, the full variable domain is EAGVTQFPSHSVIEKGQTVTLRCDPISGHDNLYWYRRVMGKEIKFLLHFVKESKQDESGMPNNRFLAERTGGTYSTLKVQPAELEDSGVYFCASSPLWRNRGSGTDTQYFGPGTRLTVL.

This sequence joins TRBV7-9 and TRBJ1-1, with a weak D call TRBD1 (5 bases). This CDR3 contains 12 residues. Trimming took off 1 base at V and 10 bases at J, with 10 bases between the two ends. In germline, CDR1 is SEHNR, CDR2 FQNEAQ (reference sequence). The CDR3 DNA is TGTGCCAGCAGCTTAGTCGGGGGTCGAGCTTTCTTT. Its translation is CASSLVGGRAFF.

This sequence joins TRBV4-1 and TRBJ2-5; 8 nucleotides agree with TRBD2. Germline CDR1 reads MGHRA; CDR2 reads YSYEKL. There are 17 residues in the CDR3. V shed 0 bases, J shed 5 bases, and the junction held 11 bases outside the gene matches. The CDR3 loop reads CASSQDDRAGVLETQYF. The CDR3 DNA sequence: TGCGCCAGCAGCCAAGATGATCGAGCGGGAGTGTTGGAGACCCAGTACTTC.

The J gene is TRBJ2-1, the V gene TRBV7-2, with a weak D call TRBD2 (7 bases). Germline V lookup: CDR1 SGHTA, CDR2 FQGNSA. V lost 8 bases to trimming and J lost 4 bases, with 18 bases between them. This CDR3 contains 15 residues. The CDR3 DNA follows: TGTGCCAGCGAAGACGGGGAGGGGGTATACAATGAGCAGTTCTTC. It specifies CASEDGEGVYNEQFF.

The genes are TRBV7-2 and TRBJ2-1; 7 bases agree with TRBD2. Germline V gives CDR1 SGHTA, CDR2 FQGNSA. CDR3 length: 15 residues. The V segment lost 3 bases and the J segment 0 bases; nucleotides outside the gene matches: 2. The CDR3 nucleotides are TGTGCCAGCAGCTTGGGGAGGGACTCCTACAATGAGCAGTTCTTC. Translated: CASSLGRDSYNEQFF. The complete variable domain, with remaining parts taken from reference TRBV7-2 and TRBJ2-1, reads GAGVSQSPSNKVTEKGKDVELRCDPISGHTALYWYRQSLGQGLEFLIYFQGNSAPDKSGLPSDRFSAERTGGSVSTLTIQRTQQEDSAVYLCASSLGRDSYNEQFFGPGTRLTVL.

The V and J genes are TRBV13 and TRBJ2-7; the D gene is possibly TRBD1 (5 bases). V lost 8 bases and J lost 1, with 12 bases in between. The germline V gene has CDR1 PRHDT and CDR2 FYEKMQ (reference sequence). The CDR3 runs to 13 residues. CDR3 DNA sequence: TGTGCCAGCCGTGGGCAGGGATCCTACGAGCAGTACTTC. Protein sequence: CASRGQGSYEQYF.